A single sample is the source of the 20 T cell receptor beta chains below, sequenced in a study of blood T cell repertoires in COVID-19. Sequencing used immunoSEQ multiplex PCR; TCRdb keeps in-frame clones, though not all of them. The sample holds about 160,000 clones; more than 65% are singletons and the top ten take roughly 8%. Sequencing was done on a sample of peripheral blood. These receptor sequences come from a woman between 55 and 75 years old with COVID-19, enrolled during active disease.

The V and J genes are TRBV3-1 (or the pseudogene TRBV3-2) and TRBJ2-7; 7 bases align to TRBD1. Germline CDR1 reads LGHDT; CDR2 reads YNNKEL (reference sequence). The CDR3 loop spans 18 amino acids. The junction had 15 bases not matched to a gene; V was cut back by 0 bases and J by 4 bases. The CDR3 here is CASSQDGIRDRETYEQYV. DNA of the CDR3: TGTGCCAGCAGCCAAGATGGCATCCGAGACAGGGAGACATACGAGCAGTACGTC.

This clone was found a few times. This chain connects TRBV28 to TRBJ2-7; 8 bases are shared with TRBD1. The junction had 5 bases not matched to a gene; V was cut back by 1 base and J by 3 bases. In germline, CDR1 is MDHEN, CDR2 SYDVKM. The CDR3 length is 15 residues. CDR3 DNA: TGTGCCAGCAGTTTATCCGGACAGGGAATCTACGAGCAGTACTTC. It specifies CASSLSGQGIYEQYF.

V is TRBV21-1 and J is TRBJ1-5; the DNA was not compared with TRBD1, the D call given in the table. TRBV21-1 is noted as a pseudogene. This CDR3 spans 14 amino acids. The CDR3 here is CASSNPRGRQPQHF. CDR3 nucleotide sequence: TGTGCCAGCAGCAACCCTAGGGGGCGACAGCCCCAGCATTTT.

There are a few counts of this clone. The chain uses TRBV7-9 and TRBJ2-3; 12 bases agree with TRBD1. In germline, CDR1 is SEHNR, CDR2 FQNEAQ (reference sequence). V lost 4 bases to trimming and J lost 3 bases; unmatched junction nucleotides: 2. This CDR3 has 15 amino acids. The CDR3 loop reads CASSSGQGATDTQYF. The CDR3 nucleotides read TGTGCCAGCAGCTCGGGACAGGGGGCTACAGATACGCAGTATTTT.

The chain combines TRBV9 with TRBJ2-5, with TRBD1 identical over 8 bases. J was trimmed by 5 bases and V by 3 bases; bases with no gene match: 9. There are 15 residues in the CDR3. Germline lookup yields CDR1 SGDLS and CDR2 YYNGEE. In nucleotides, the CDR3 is TGTGCCAGCAGCGCGCAGGGGGCGACTTGGGAGACCCAGTACTTC. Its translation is CASSAQGATWETQYF.

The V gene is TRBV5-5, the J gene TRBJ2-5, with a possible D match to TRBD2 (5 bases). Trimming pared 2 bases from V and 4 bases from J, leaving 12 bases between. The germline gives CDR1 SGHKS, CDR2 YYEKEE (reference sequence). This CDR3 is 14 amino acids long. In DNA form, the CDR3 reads TGTGCCAGCAGCTTTCTCGGGGAGCGAGAGACCCAGTACTTC. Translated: CASSFLGERETQYF. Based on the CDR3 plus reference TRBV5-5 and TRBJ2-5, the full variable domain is DAGVTQSPTHLIKTRGQQVTLRCSPISGHKSVSWYQQVLGQGPQFIFQYYEKEERGRGNFPDRFSARQFPNYSSELNVNALLLGDSALYLCASSFLGERETQYFGPGTRLLVL.

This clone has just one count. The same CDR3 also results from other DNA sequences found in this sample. Here the CDR3 reads CASSLAPGSYNEQFF. In nucleotides, the CDR3 is TGCGCCAGCAGCTTGGCGCCAGGTTCATACAATGAGCAGTTCTTC. The chain combines TRBV5-1 with TRBJ2-1; no reliable D call. This CDR3 is built from 15 residues. The V and J ends lost 0 bases and 4 bases respectively, with 11 bases between them. Germline V gene lookup returns CDR1 SGHRS and CDR2 YFSETQ. The full variable domain, completed using reference TRBV5-1 and TRBJ2-1, is KAGVTQTPRYLIKTRGQQVTLSCSPISGHRSVSWYQQTPGQGLQFLFEYFSETQRNKGNFPGRFSGRQFSNSRSEMNVSTLELGDSALYLCASSLAPGSYNEQFFGPGTRLTVL.

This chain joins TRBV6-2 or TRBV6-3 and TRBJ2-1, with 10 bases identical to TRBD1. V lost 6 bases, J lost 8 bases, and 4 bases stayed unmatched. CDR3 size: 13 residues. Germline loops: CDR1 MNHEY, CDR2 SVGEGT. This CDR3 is CASSRDRGYEQFF. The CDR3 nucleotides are TGTGCCAGCAGCAGGGACAGGGGATATGAGCAGTTCTTC.

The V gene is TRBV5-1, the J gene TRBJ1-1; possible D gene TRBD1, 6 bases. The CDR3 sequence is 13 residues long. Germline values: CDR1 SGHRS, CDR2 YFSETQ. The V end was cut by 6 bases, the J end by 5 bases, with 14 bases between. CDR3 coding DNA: TGCGCCAGCACCGGGGGCGGGAGGACTGAAGCTTTCTTT. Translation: CASTGGGRTEAFF.

Here the CDR3 reads CASSLSVTSTDTQYF. The CDR3 DNA reads as TGTGCCAGCAGTTTATCGGTAACTAGCACAGATACGCAGTATTTT. The rearrangement uses TRBV28 and TRBJ2-3; D remains unclear. The V gene's germline CDR1 is MDHEN and CDR2 SYDVKM. V was trimmed by 1 base and J by 0 bases, leaving 8 bases between them. This CDR3 has 15 amino acids. Complete variable domain (other parts from reference TRBV28 and TRBJ2-3): DVKVTQSSRYLVKRTGEKVFLECVQDMDHENMFWYRQDPGLGLRLIYFSYDVKMKEKGDIPEGYSVSREKKERFSLILESASTNQTSMYLCASSLSVTSTDTQYFGPGTRLTVL.

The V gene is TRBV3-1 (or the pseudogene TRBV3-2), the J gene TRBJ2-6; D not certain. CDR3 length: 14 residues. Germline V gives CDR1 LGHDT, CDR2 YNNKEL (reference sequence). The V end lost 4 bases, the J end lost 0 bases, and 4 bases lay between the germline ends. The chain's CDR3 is CASSPLSGANVLTF. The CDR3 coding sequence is TGTGCCAGCAGCCCCCTCTCTGGGGCCAACGTCCTGACTTTC.

Written as DNA, the CDR3 is TGTGCCAGCGCCCGAGGACCGCAGGGGGAGCAGTACTTC. This gives the protein CASARGPQGEQYF. The genes are TRBV19 and TRBJ2-7; D may be TRBD1 (6 bases). CDR3 length equals 13 residues. Trimming cost V 9 bases and J 7 bases, with 19 bases left between them. CDR1 LNHDA and CDR2 SQIVND come from the germline V gene (reference sequence).

The CDR3 DNA reads as TGCGCCAGCAGCCCCGGAGGTTTTAACTATGGCTACACCTTC. Amino acid sequence: CASSPGGFNYGYTF. V is TRBV5-1 and J is TRBJ1-2; unclear D gene. The V and J ends lost 4 bases and 1 base respectively, with 11 bases between them. CDR3 length equals 14 residues. In germline, CDR1 is SGHRS, CDR2 YFSETQ.

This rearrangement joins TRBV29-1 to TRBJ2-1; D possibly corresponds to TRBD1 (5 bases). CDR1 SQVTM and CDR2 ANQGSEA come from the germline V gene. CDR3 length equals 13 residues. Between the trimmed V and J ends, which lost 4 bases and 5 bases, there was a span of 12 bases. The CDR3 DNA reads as TGCAGCGTTGGACAATCCAGGGACAATGAGCAGTTCTTC. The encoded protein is CSVGQSRDNEQFF.

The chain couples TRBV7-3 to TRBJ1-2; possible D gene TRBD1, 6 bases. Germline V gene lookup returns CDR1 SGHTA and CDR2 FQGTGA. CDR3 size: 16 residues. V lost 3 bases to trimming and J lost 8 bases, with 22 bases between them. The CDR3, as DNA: TGTGCCAGCAGCTTCGTCACCCACACAGGGTACGGCGGCTACACCTTC. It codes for CASSFVTHTGYGGYTF. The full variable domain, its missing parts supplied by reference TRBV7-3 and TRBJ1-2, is GAGVSQTPSNKVTEKGKYVELRCDPISGHTALYWYRQSLGQGPEFLIYFQGTGAADDSGLPNDRFFAVRPEGSVSTLKIQRTERGDSAVYLCASSFVTHTGYGGYTFGSGTRLTVV.

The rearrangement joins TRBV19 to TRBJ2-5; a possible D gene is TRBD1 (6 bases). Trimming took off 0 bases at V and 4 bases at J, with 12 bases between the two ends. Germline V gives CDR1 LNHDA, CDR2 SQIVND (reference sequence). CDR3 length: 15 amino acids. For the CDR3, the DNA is TGTGCCAGTAGTATAGATTCAGGGGCGGGAGAGACCCAGTACTTC. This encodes CASSIDSGAGETQYF.

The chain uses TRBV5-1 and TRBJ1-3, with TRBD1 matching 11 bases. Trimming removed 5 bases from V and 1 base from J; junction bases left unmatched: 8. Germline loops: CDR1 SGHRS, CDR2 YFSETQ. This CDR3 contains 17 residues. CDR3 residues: CASSTGQGATSGNTIYF. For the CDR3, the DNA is TGCGCCAGCAGTACCGGACAGGGGGCGACATCTGGAAACACCATATATTTT.

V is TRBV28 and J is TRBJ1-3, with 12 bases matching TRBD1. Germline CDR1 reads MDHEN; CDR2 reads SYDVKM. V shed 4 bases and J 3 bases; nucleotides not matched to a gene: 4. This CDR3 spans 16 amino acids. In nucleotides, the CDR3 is TGTGCCAGCAGTTCTGGGACAGGGGGCTTTGGAAACACCATATATTTT. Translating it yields CASSSGTGGFGNTIYF.

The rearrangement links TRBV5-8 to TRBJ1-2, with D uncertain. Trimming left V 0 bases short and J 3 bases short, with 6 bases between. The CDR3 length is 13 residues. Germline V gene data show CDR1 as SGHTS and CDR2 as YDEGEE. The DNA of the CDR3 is TGTGCCAGCAGCTTGGGACACCACTATGGCTACACCTTC. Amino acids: CASSLGHHYGYTF.

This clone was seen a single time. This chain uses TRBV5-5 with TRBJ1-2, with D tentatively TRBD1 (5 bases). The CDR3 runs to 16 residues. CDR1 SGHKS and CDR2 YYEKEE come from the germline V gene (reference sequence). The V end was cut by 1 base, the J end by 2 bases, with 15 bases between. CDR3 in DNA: TGTGCCAGCAGCTTGACAGACAGCCAACGGAACTATGGCTACACCTTC. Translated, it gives CASSLTDSQRNYGYTF. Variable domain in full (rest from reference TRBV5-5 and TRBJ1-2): DAGVTQSPTHLIKTRGQQVTLRCSPISGHKSVSWYQQVLGQGPQFIFQYYEKEERGRGNFPDRFSARQFPNYSSELNVNALLLGDSALYLCASSLTDSQRNYGYTFGSGTRLTVV.